Listed below are T cell receptor beta chains from one sample, sequenced in a study of T cell repertoires in cytomegalovirus infection. MiXCR was run by TCRdb on the reads, yielding one entry per CDR3 protein. The sample includes some 240,000 distinct CDR3 sequences, over 15% of them seen just once. The specimen was CD8+ T cells from PBMCs. These TCRs come from a human donor in good health (CMV status not recorded). Some clones in this sample may be carry-over from other donors' samples. Each CDR3 is given with its conserved first and last residue. A D gene is named only where the DNA matches it firmly. Clone size appears in some rows only: once, few, many, or a class for an expanded clone.

clone size,D gene,V gene,J gene,CDR3 protein,CDR3 DNA
NA,NA,TRBV29-1,TRBJ2-1,CSVGGSYNEQFF,TGCAGCGTTGGGGGCTCCTACAATGAGCAGTTCTTC
NA,NA,TRBV6-6,TRBJ1-1,CASSYAGRRTNTEAFF,TGTGCCAGCAGTTACGCGGGCAGGAGAACGAACACTGAAGCTTTCTTT
NA,TRBD2,TRBV11-2,TRBJ2-3,CASSLDLGNAGGTDTQYF,TGTGCCAGCAGCTTAGATCTTGGAAATGCGGGGGGAACAGATACGCAGTATTTT
NA,NA,TRBV7-9,TRBJ2-4,CASSPTGTLIQYF,TGTGCCAGCAGCCCCACCGGGACCTTGATTCAGTACTTC
NA,TRBD2,TRBV7-2,TRBJ2-7,CASSLSTSGYEQYF,TGTGCCAGCAGCTTATCGACTAGCGGCTACGAGCAGTACTTC
NA,NA,TRBV12-3/TRBV12-4,TRBJ1-1,CASSPWSGPTEAFF,TGTGCCAGCAGTCCATGGAGCGGCCCCACTGAAGCTTTCTTT
NA,TRBD1,TRBV15,TRBJ2-6,CATSSIGGAVVSGANVLTF,TGTGCCACCAGCAGTATAGGGGGCGCGGTTGTATCTGGGGCCAACGTCCTGACTTTC
NA,NA,TRBV6-6,TRBJ1-5,CASSAFGTDSQPQHF,TGTGCCAGCAGTGCTTTCGGGACCGACAGTCAGCCCCAGCATTTT
NA,TRBD1,TRBV27,TRBJ1-4,CASSLSPGQAGRRETLFF,TGTGCCAGCAGTTTAAGTCCAGGACAGGCCGGTCGGAGGGAAACTCTGTTTTTT
few,NA,TRBV18,TRBJ2-2,CASSPALGENTGELFF,TGTGCCAGCTCACCGGCCTTGGGAGAGAACACCGGGGAGCTGTTTTTT
many,NA,TRBV7-3,TRBJ2-3,CASSLNGGRDTQYF,TGTGCCAGCAGCTTAAACGGCGGACGAGATACGCAGTATTTT
many,NA,TRBV12-3/TRBV12-4,TRBJ1-2,CASTYGPDGYTF,TGTGCCAGCACTTACGGACCAGATGGCTACACCTTC
few,NA,TRBV5-1,TRBJ2-3,CASSEGRETDTQYF,TGCGCCAGCAGCGAAGGACGAGAGACAGATACGCAGTATTTT
many,NA,TRBV12-3/TRBV12-4,TRBJ2-7,CASSFEAGRYEQYF,TGTGCCAGCAGTTTCGAGGCAGGGAGATACGAGCAGTACTTC
NA,NA,TRBV29-1,TRBJ2-2,CSVEQQTGELFF,TGCAGCGTTGAACAGCAAACCGGGGAGCTGTTTTTT
NA,TRBD2,TRBV7-9,TRBJ2-1,CASSSSTSGPPNEQFF,TGTGCCAGCAGCTCCTCGACTAGCGGGCCACCAAATGAGCAGTTCTTC
few,NA,TRBV5-6,TRBJ1-2,CASSLIAGGYTF,TGTGCCAGCAGCTTGATTGCGGGTGGCTACACCTTC
many,TRBD1,TRBV7-2,TRBJ1-5,CASSPWDRNQPQHF,TGTGCCAGCAGCCCGTGGGACAGAAATCAGCCCCAGCATTTT
NA,NA,TRBV7-4,TRBJ2-7,CASSLGRVGAYERYF,TGTGCCAGCAGCTTAGGTCGAGTGGGGGCCTACGAGCGGTACTTC
NA,NA,TRBV5-6,TRBJ1-5,CASSLAGTLYQPRHF,TGTGCCAGCAGCTTGGCCGGGACCCTTTATCAGCCCCGGCATTTT
many,NA,TRBV7-2,TRBJ2-1,CASSSFQGATTYNEQFF,TGTGCCAGCAGCTCCTTTCAAGGGGCTACAACCTACAATGAGCAGTTCTTC
NA,TRBD1,TRBV28,TRBJ1-2,CASSSTGFELAYGYTF,TGTGCCAGCAGTTCGACAGGGTTCGAACTGGCCTATGGCTACACCTTC
many,TRBD1,TRBV28,TRBJ1-1,CASSPNRGQTEAFF,TGTGCCAGCAGTCCAAACAGGGGGCAGACTGAAGCTTTCTTT
NA,TRBD2,TRBV7-9,TRBJ2-3,CASSARLAGSTDTQYF,TGTGCCAGCAGCGCACGACTAGCGGGGAGCACAGATACGCAGTATTTT
few,TRBD2,TRBV27,TRBJ2-7,CASSIASGGYYEQYF,TGTGCCAGCAGTATAGCGAGCGGGGGGTACTACGAGCAGTACTTC
many,NA,TRBV6-1,TRBJ2-3,CASSEGTGSDTQYF,TGTGCCAGCAGTGAAGGAACAGGGTCCGATACGCAGTATTTT
many,NA,TRBV28,TRBJ1-1,CASSPREWPQGTEAFF,TGTGCCAGCAGTCCCCGGGAGTGGCCACAAGGGACTGAAGCTTTCTTT
many,NA,TRBV28,TRBJ1-2,CASSSYRDQNPYGYTF,TGTGCCAGCAGCTCTTACAGGGATCAAAACCCGTATGGCTACACCTTC
few,NA,TRBV15,TRBJ1-1,CATSRDLGPGGEAFF,TGTGCCACCAGCAGGGACCTGGGACCGGGGGGTGAAGCTTTCTTT
few,NA,TRBV12-5,TRBJ2-1,CASRAGGQNNEQFF,TGTGCTAGTCGGGCCGGGGGACAGAACAATGAGCAGTTCTTC
NA,NA,TRBV28,TRBJ2-1,CASSPLENNEQFF,TGTGCCAGCAGTCCTCTAGAAAACAATGAGCAGTTCTTC
NA,NA,TRBV6-5,TRBJ2-7,CASSYKGAGYYEQYF,TGTGCCAGCAGTTACAAAGGGGCCGGGTACTACGAGCAGTACTTC
NA,NA,TRBV9,TRBJ1-1,CASSVGPDARNTEAFF,TGTGCCAGCAGCGTAGGTCCGGATGCGAGGAACACTGAAGCTTTCTTT
few,NA,TRBV4-1,TRBJ2-7,CASSQEGGDPYEQYF,TGCGCCAGCAGCCAAGAAGGAGGGGACCCCTACGAGCAGTACTTC
NA,NA,TRBV27,TRBJ1-6,CASSLTPYRGSSPLHF,TGTGCCAGCAGTTTAACCCCGTATAGGGGTAGTTCACCCCTCCACTTT
many,NA,TRBV6-2/TRBV6-3,TRBJ1-2,CASSPLERAYGYTF,TGTGCCAGCAGCCCCCTGGAACGGGCGTATGGCTACACCTTC
few,NA,TRBV12-3/TRBV12-4,TRBJ1-5,CASSLNAGFQPQHF,TGTGCCAGCAGTTTAAATGCAGGGTTTCAGCCCCAGCATTTT
NA,NA,TRBV28,TRBJ2-7,CASSSLGGTYEQYF,TGTGCCAGCAGTTCCCTTGGGGGTACCTACGAGCAGTACTTC
few,TRBD1,TRBV2,TRBJ2-1,CASSELRDRNNEQFF,TGTGCCAGCAGTGAACTCCGGGACAGGAACAATGAGCAGTTCTTC
NA,TRBD1,TRBV9,TRBJ1-2,CASSPHYGTGPSTF,TGTGCCAGCAGCCCCCATTATGGGACAGGGCCTAGTACCTTC
many,NA,TRBV2,TRBJ1-6,CASHGGSYNSPLHF,TGTGCCAGCCACGGGGGTTCCTATAATTCACCCCTCCACTTT
NA,NA,TRBV20-1,TRBJ2-2,CSARWQPNTGELFF,TGCAGTGCTAGGTGGCAGCCGAACACCGGGGAGCTGTTTTTT
many,NA,TRBV12-3/TRBV12-4,TRBJ1-2,CASSLAAAGFGYGYTF,TGTGCCAGCAGTTTAGCGGCGGCAGGGTTTGGCTATGGCTACACCTTC